This T cell receptor (beta chain) originates from a study of cytomegalovirus exposure and HLA in healthy donors. This CDR3 region has 19 residues. Germline lookup yields CDR1 ENHRY and CDR2 SYGVKD. With V trimmed by 0 bases and J by 4 bases, 14 bases remained unmatched. Notes on this clone: Its antigen is unidentified.

The study ran its PCR with 60 Vbeta and 13 Jbeta primers. The assay was immunoSEQ multiplex PCR, and TCRdb's table has in-frame clones only and misses some. The repertoire holds approximately 150,000 clones, roughly 80% seen once, with 3.3% in the top ten. Study findings and constraints: The study designated roughly 150 TCR beta chains cytomegalovirus-associated. Confirmation was obtained in vitro that a few CMV-associated chains are specific for CMV antigens. In a later analysis, HLA-C alleles had the fewest associated TCRs, DRB1 alleles the most.

The TCR was taken from a man aged 40-50 years in good health and CMV-seronegative. The sequenced sample was PBMCs. The chain uses TRBV10-3 and TRBJ2-5; 10 bases map to TRBD1. The CDR3 nucleotides read TGTGCCATCAGTGAGTCGACGGCCGGGACAGGGGTTCGCCGAGAGACCCAGTACTTC. It translates to CAISESTAGTGVRRETQYF.